The 32 T cell receptor beta chains given below trace back to one sample, sequenced in a study of CD8 T cells in Susac syndrome. A quantity of roughly 0.5 to 1 ug RNA underwent reverse transcription using random hexamers. TCRdb re-called the immunoSEQ multiplex PCR reads with MiXCR, one entry per CDR3 protein. The data contain fewer than 150,000 distinct CDR3 sequences, under 95% of them singletons. The sample comprised CD8+ T cells from PBMCs. Receptor source: a human donor with multiple sclerosis.

The chain couples TRBV19 to TRBJ2-1, with D perhaps given as TRBD1 or TRBD2 (5 bases each). This CDR3 spans 12 amino acids. The germline V and J ends were trimmed by 8 bases and 6 bases, with 11 bases remaining between them. Germline-derived CDR1 and CDR2 are LNHDA and SQIVND (reference sequence). CDR3 in DNA: TGTGCCAGTGGGGTTGGGACCAATGAGCAGTTCTTC. Translation gives CASGVGTNEQFF.

The CDR3 DNA follows: TGTGCCGCCGGAGCGGGAAGGTTCAACAATGAGCAGTTCTTC. Translation: CAAGAGRFNNEQFF. The chain is built from TRBV7-9 and TRBJ2-1, with TRBD2 matching 7 bases. The germline CDR1 and CDR2 sequences are SEHNR and FQNEAQ (reference sequence). J was trimmed by 5 bases and V by 11 bases; bases with no gene match: 12. The CDR3 sequence is 14 residues long. The complete variable domain, with remaining parts taken from reference TRBV7-9 and TRBJ2-1, reads DTGVSQNPRHKITKRGQNVTFRCDPISEHNRLYWYRQTLGQGPEFLTYFQNEAQLEKSRLLSDRFSAERPKGSFSTLEIQRTEQGDSAMYLCAAGAGRFNNEQFFGPGTRLTVL.

V is TRBV7-2 and J is TRBJ2-1, with D unresolved. Trimming cost V 5 bases and J 0 bases, with 8 bases left between them. The CDR3 is 14 residues long. Germline V CDR1 and CDR2: SGHTA, FQGNSA. CDR3 nucleotide sequence: TGTGCCAGCAGCCCCCAGAGCTCCTACAATGAGCAGTTCTTC. It translates to CASSPQSSYNEQFF.

This clonotype was found once. V gene TRBV6-6 combines with J gene TRBJ2-1; the D gene is possibly TRBD2 (5 bases). Trimming left V 8 bases short and J 0 bases short, with 14 bases between. The CDR3 contains 15 residues. Germline lookup yields CDR1 MNHNY and CDR2 SVGAGI (reference sequence). As DNA, the CDR3 is TGTGCCAGCCTCCCAAGCGGAGACTCCTACAATGAGCAGTTCTTC. It encodes CASLPSGDSYNEQFF.

The rearrangement uses TRBV29-1 and TRBJ2-2; D possibly corresponds to TRBD1 (5 bases). Germline values: CDR1 SQVTM, CDR2 ANQGSEA. CDR3 size: 13 residues. Between the trimmed V and J ends, which lost 6 bases and 0 bases, there was a span of 8 bases. CDR3 protein: CSVREANTGELFF. CDR3 sequence (DNA): TGCAGCGTCAGGGAAGCGAACACCGGGGAGCTGTTTTTT.

The chain recombines TRBV29-1 with TRBJ2-1; no clear D gene. Deletions cut 5 bases from V and 9 bases from J, with 14 bases between. This CDR3 comprises 12 residues. Germline values: CDR1 SQVTM, CDR2 ANQGSEA. The CDR3 reads CSVLKERSEQFF. For the CDR3, the DNA is TGCAGCGTTCTCAAGGAGAGGAGTGAGCAGTTCTTC.

The chain is built from TRBV6-5 and TRBJ2-5; D might be TRBD1 or TRBD2, each matching 5 bases. Germline V CDR1 and CDR2: MNHEY, SVGAGI. The CDR3 has 13 residues. The V and J ends lost 5 bases and 5 bases respectively, with 12 bases between them. DNA of the CDR3: TGTGCCAGCAGTGTAGCGTGGGGGGAGACCCAGTACTTC. It yields the protein CASSVAWGETQYF.

The chain carries TRBV29-1 and TRBJ2-7; 10 bases match TRBD1. CDR1 is SQVTM, CDR2 ANQGSEA, per germline. The V gene end was trimmed by 7 bases and the J gene end by 3 bases; junction bases not matched to a gene: 6. The CDR3 consists of 13 residues. In nucleotides, the CDR3 is TGCAGCGCAAGACAGGGGGCAGGCTACGAGCAGTACTTC. This gives the protein CSARQGAGYEQYF.

The chain combines TRBV2 with TRBJ2-7; D is unresolved. Germline assignment: CDR1 SNHLY and CDR2 FYNNEI. V lost 7 bases to trimming and J lost 3 bases, with 10 bases between them. This CDR3 contains 12 residues. The CDR3 DNA reads as TGTGCCAGCACTGCCCAACACTACGAGCAGTACTTC. Its protein product is CASTAQHYEQYF.

V usage is TRBV9 and J usage is TRBJ2-1, with 9 bases aligning to TRBD2. Germline-derived CDR1 and CDR2 are SGDLS and YYNGEE. J lost 1 base, V lost 3 bases, and 8 bases had no gene match. This CDR3 has 17 residues. CDR3: CASSELAGGASYNEQFF. The CDR3 DNA reads TGTGCCAGCAGCGAACTGGCGGGAGGGGCTTCCTACAATGAGCAGTTCTTC.

The rearrangement joins TRBV27 to TRBJ1-4; D is perhaps TRBD1 (6 bases). The CDR3 loop spans 17 amino acids. Trimming took 5 bases from V and 0 from J, leaving 16 bases between them. Germline values: CDR1 MNHEY, CDR2 SMNVEV (reference sequence). DNA of the CDR3: TGTGCCAGCAGTCGACAGGCCTTAGTTGCAACTAATGAAAAACTGTTTTTT. Residues: CASSRQALVATNEKLFF.

The chain employs TRBV27 and TRBJ2-4; D may be TRBD1 (6 bases). The germline V gene encodes CDR1 MNHEY and CDR2 SMNVEV (reference sequence). V lost 5 bases and J lost 5, with 16 bases in between. This CDR3 comprises 15 residues. The CDR3 loop reads CASSPRDTRQNIQYF. As DNA, the CDR3 is TGTGCCAGCAGTCCACGGGACACCAGACAAAACATTCAGTACTTC.

V and J are TRBV24-1 and TRBJ2-7; the D is unclear. The germline V gene encodes CDR1 KGHDR and CDR2 SFDVKD. Trimming took off 2 bases at V and 5 bases at J, with 6 bases between the two ends. This CDR3 comprises 12 residues. The CDR3 loop reads CATSDSGHEQYF. Here the CDR3 DNA reads TGTGCCACCAGTGATTCGGGCCACGAGCAGTACTTC.

V usage is TRBV19 and J usage is TRBJ2-2, with no clear D. V was shortened by 8 bases and J by 7 bases, with 14 bases between the two germline ends. The CDR3 contains 13 residues. Germline V gene lookup returns CDR1 LNHDA and CDR2 SQIVND (reference sequence). The CDR3 DNA follows: TGTGCCAGTGTGGGCGGCCTTCACGGGGAGCTGTTTTTT. This encodes CASVGGLHGELFF.

The rearrangement uses TRBV27 and TRBJ1-2; TRBD1 matches at 9 bases. CDR1 MNHEY and CDR2 SMNVEV come from the germline V gene (reference sequence). The V and J ends lost 2 bases and 3 bases, in that order; junction bases with no gene match: 7. The CDR3 consists of 16 residues. Here the CDR3 DNA reads TGTGCCAGCAGTTTAAGTGGGGACAGGGAGGACTATGGCTACACCTTC. Translation gives CASSLSGDREDYGYTF.

CDR3 nucleotide sequence: TGTGCCAGTAGTGGGGCAGACTATAGCAATCAGCCCCAGCATTTT. The encoded protein is CASSGADYSNQPQHF. The rearrangement joins TRBV19 to TRBJ1-5; D possibly corresponds to TRBD1 (5 bases). CDR3 size: 15 residues. In germline, CDR1 is LNHDA, CDR2 SQIVND (reference sequence). The germline V and J ends were trimmed by 5 bases and 0 bases, with 11 bases remaining between them.

V gene TRBV29-1 combines with J gene TRBJ2-5, with TRBD1 matching over 7 bases. There are 13 residues in the CDR3. Germline V CDR1 and CDR2: SQVTM, ANQGSEA. V gave up 1 base and J gave up 2 bases; unmatched junction bases: 1. CDR3: CSVEGDRQETQYF. CDR3 DNA sequence: TGCAGCGTTGAAGGGGACAGACAAGAGACCCAGTACTTC.

There are a few counts of this clonotype. V usage is TRBV7-2 and J usage is TRBJ1-1; D uncertain. The CDR3 is 14 residues long. Trimming removed 1 base from V and 1 base from J, with 7 bases in between. CDR1 SGHTA and CDR2 FQGNSA come from the germline V gene. In DNA form, the CDR3 reads TGTGCCAGCAGCTTAGGAGAAGCGAACACTGAAGCTTTCTTT. Amino acids: CASSLGEANTEAFF.

In its sample, this clonotype was seen once. The chain has TRBV9 and TRBJ2-5; 11 nucleotides align to TRBD1. Germline V lookup: CDR1 SGDLS, CDR2 YYNGEE. The CDR3 contains 15 residues. The junction had 7 bases not matched to a gene; V was cut back by 4 bases and J by 5 bases. This CDR3 is CASSTQGTGGETQYF. The CDR3, as DNA: TGTGCCAGCAGCACCCAGGGGACAGGGGGGGAGACCCAGTACTTC.

The rearrangement links TRBV6-2 or TRBV6-3 to TRBJ2-2; TRBD1 aligns across 7 bases. The CDR3 has 15 residues. Germline V gene lookup returns CDR1 MNHEY and CDR2 SVGEGT. V lost 4 bases, J lost 4 bases, and 6 bases stayed unmatched. CDR3 coding DNA: TGTGCCAGCAGTTGGACAGGAGTCTTCACCGGGGAGCTGTTTTTT. This codes for CASSWTGVFTGELFF.

In its sample, this clonotype was seen once. This chain connects TRBV27 to TRBJ2-3; 10 nucleotides match TRBD2. The CDR3 covers 19 residues. Trimming removed 5 bases from V and 5 bases from J; junction bases left unmatched: 19. The germline CDR1 and CDR2 sequences are MNHEY and SMNVEV (reference sequence). This chain's CDR3 is CASSHPTRGLAGDVDTQYF. The CDR3 DNA sequence: TGTGCCAGCAGTCATCCAACCCGGGGGCTAGCGGGAGATGTAGATACGCAGTATTTT.

This clonotype is a singleton in its sample. The CDR3 DNA is TGTGCCAGCAGCTTTGGCTCAGGCCCGACGCAGTTCTTC. Translating gives CASSFGSGPTQFF. The chain links TRBV5-6 to TRBJ2-1; no firm D call. This CDR3 is 13 amino acids long. The V and J ends lost 2 bases and 12 bases respectively, with 15 bases between them. CDR1 is SGHDT and CDR2 is YYEEEE in the germline V gene.

The rearrangement joins TRBV4-3 to TRBJ2-6; possible D gene TRBD2, 5 bases. V was cut by 0 bases and J by 3 bases, with 6 bases left in between. Germline V gene sequence: CDR1 LGHNA, CDR2 YSLEER. This CDR3 is built from 15 residues. The CDR3 sequence: CASSQEAGGANVLTF. CDR3 DNA: TGCGCCAGCAGCCAAGAGGCGGGTGGGGCCAACGTCCTGACTTTC.

The chain carries TRBV28 and TRBJ2-7; TRBD1 is a possible D gene (6 bases). Germline V gene lookup returns CDR1 MDHEN and CDR2 SYDVKM. The CDR3 sequence is 14 residues long. Trimming left V 2 bases short and J 9 bases short, with 17 bases between. CDR3 region: CASSLGGQGKMQYF. The CDR3 nucleotides are TGTGCCAGCAGTTTAGGTGGGCAGGGGAAGATGCAGTACTTC.

Only a few counts were recorded for this clonotype. The gene calls are TRBV4-3 and TRBJ2-2; the match to TRBD1 covers 7 bases. After removal of 7 bases from V and 1 base from J, the junction contained 3 bases not matched to a gene. From germline, CDR1 is LGHNA and CDR2 YSLEER. The CDR3 length is 14 residues. The CDR3 is CASTDRVNTGELFF. Written as DNA, the CDR3 is TGCGCCAGCACCGACAGGGTGAACACCGGGGAGCTGTTTTTT.

The count of this clonotype is one. The rearrangement links TRBV6-2 or TRBV6-3 to TRBJ2-1; tentative D call: TRBD2 (5 bases). Trimming took 2 bases from V and 5 from J, leaving 13 bases between them. Looked up from germline, CDR1 is MNHEY and CDR2 is SVGEGT. The CDR3 spans 15 residues. This CDR3 is CASSYGWSGNNEQFF. In nucleotides, the CDR3 is TGTGCCAGCAGTTACGGCTGGAGCGGTAACAATGAGCAGTTCTTC.

The chain combines TRBV5-4 with TRBJ2-3; D is perhaps TRBD2 (6 bases). Trimming took off 4 bases at V and 1 base at J, with 13 bases between the two ends. This CDR3 has 15 residues. Germline V gene sequence: CDR1 SGHNT, CDR2 YYREEE (reference sequence). The CDR3, as DNA: TGTGCCAGCAGCGACCCGGGACTGCGCACAGATACGCAGTATTTT. It is translated as CASSDPGLRTDTQYF.

This sequence joins TRBV4-1 and TRBJ1-3; the D gene is possibly TRBD1 (6 bases). Trimming removed 0 bases from V and 3 bases from J, with 15 bases in between. CDR3 length equals 17 residues. Germline assignment: CDR1 MGHRA and CDR2 YSYEKL. The CDR3 is CASSQDSPTGYGNTIYF. CDR3 nucleotide sequence: TGCGCCAGCAGCCAAGATAGCCCGACAGGCTATGGAAACACCATATATTTT.

The chain recombines TRBV7-9 with TRBJ2-5; tentatively, D is TRBD2 (6 bases). The CDR3 covers 15 residues. V dropped 0 bases and J dropped 2 bases, with 10 bases sitting between them. Germline V gene data show CDR1 as SEHNR and CDR2 as FQNEAQ (reference sequence). Here the CDR3 DNA reads TGTGCCAGCAGCTTAGCAACGGGGGAGCAAGAGACCCAGTACTTC. Protein sequence: CASSLATGEQETQYF.

The J gene is TRBJ2-7, the V gene TRBV29-1, with D maybe TRBD2 (5 bases). The CDR3 consists of 11 residues. Looked up from germline, CDR1 is SQVTM and CDR2 is ANQGSEA. V shed 5 bases and J shed 7 bases, with 12 bases lying between them. CDR3 nucleotides: TGCAGCGTTCATATCGGGGTTGAGCAGTACTTC. Its protein is CSVHIGVEQYF.

J is TRBJ2-5 and V is TRBV6-5; D gene unclear. Germline-derived CDR1 and CDR2 are MNHEY and SVGAGI. V lost 4 bases to trimming and J lost 4 bases, with 19 bases between them. This CDR3 contains 16 residues. CDR3 coding DNA: TGTGCCAGCAGTTCGGGCCCTCTCGTACGGGCAGAGACCCAGTACTTC. Translated: CASSSGPLVRAETQYF.

The chain uses TRBV6-6 and TRBJ1-5, with D possibly being TRBD1 (6 bases). Trimming removed 5 bases from V and 4 bases from J, with 9 bases in between. Germline loops: CDR1 MNHNY, CDR2 SVGAGI (reference sequence). The CDR3 loop spans 13 amino acids. CDR3 sequence (DNA): TGTGCCAGCAGTAATCAGGGGAATCAGCCCCAGCATTTT. It translates to CASSNQGNQPQHF.